The 16 T cell receptor beta chains in this list originate from one sample, sequenced in a study of blood T cell repertoires in COVID-19. The assay was immunoSEQ multiplex PCR, and TCRdb's table has in-frame clones only and misses some. The sample holds about 61,000 clones, roughly 90% seen once. Sequencing was carried out using peripheral blood. These receptors came from a woman between 45 and 65 years old with active or convalescent COVID-19.

V gene TRBV7-6 combines with J gene TRBJ2-1; 13 bases agree with TRBD2. This CDR3 has 16 residues. Germline CDR1 reads SGHVS; CDR2 reads FNYEAQ. Germline trimming cut 1 base from V and 4 bases from J; bases unmatched to any gene: 1. CDR3 nucleotides: TGTGCCAGCAGCTTAGGGGGACTAGCGGGGTACAATGAGCAGTTCTTC. Its protein is CASSLGGLAGYNEQFF. The whole variable domain, remainder taken from reference TRBV7-6 and TRBJ2-1, is GAGVSQSPRYKVTKRGQDVALRCDPISGHVSLYWYRQALGQGPEFLTYFNYEAQQDKSGLPNDRFSAERPEGSISTLTIQRTEQRDSAMYRCASSLGGLAGYNEQFFGPGTRLTVL.

This sequence joins TRBV10-3 and TRBJ2-2; D remains unclear. The CDR3 is made up of 14 amino acids. From germline, CDR1 is ENHRY and CDR2 SYGVKD. Trimming removed 7 bases from V and 0 bases from J, with 9 bases in between. The CDR3 protein is CAIKHNTNTGELFF. For the CDR3, the DNA is TGTGCCATCAAACATAATACGAACACCGGGGAGCTGTTTTTT.

This rearrangement joins TRBV9 to TRBJ1-1; the D gene is possibly TRBD1 (5 bases). Germline assignment: CDR1 SGDLS and CDR2 YYNGEE. V was shortened by 7 bases and J by 1 base, with 14 bases between the two germline ends. This CDR3 is built from 14 residues. CDR3 in amino acids: CASGRGEENTEAFF. CDR3 bases: TGTGCCAGCGGGCGGGGCGAGGAGAACACTGAAGCTTTCTTT.

The J gene is TRBJ1-1, the V gene TRBV3-1 (or the pseudogene TRBV3-2), with a weak D call TRBD1 (5 bases). CDR3 length: 15 amino acids. Germline V gene lookup returns CDR1 LGHDT and CDR2 YNNKEL (reference sequence). V was pared by 4 bases and J by 1 base, with 13 bases between. The CDR3 loop is CASSRRERGNTEAFF. The CDR3 bases are TGTGCCAGCAGCCGCAGGGAACGCGGGAACACTGAAGCTTTCTTT.

The V call is TRBV9, the J call TRBJ2-5; D call uncertain. Germline V CDR1 and CDR2: SGDLS, YYNGEE. The CDR3 has 14 amino acids. Between the trimmed V and J ends, which lost 1 base and 1 base, there was a span of 8 bases. The CDR3 here is CASSVLDGQETQYF. CDR3 in DNA: TGTGCCAGCAGCGTACTAGACGGCCAAGAGACCCAGTACTTC. Full variable domain (remainder filled in from reference TRBV9 and TRBJ2-5): DSGVTQTPKHLITATGQRVTLRCSPRSGDLSVYWYQQSLDQGLQFLIQYYNGEERAKGNILERFSAQQFPDLHSELNLSSLELGDSALYFCASSVLDGQETQYFGPGTRLLVL.

V gene TRBV2 combines with J gene TRBJ2-1, with D hard to call. Germline V gene sequence: CDR1 SNHLY, CDR2 FYNNEI. V was cut by 0 bases and J by 7 bases, with 16 bases left in between. The CDR3 contains 16 residues. This CDR3 reads CASSEAGERWRNEQFF. The CDR3 DNA reads as TGTGCCAGCAGTGAAGCCGGCGAACGCTGGCGGAATGAGCAGTTCTTC. The full variable domain, completed using reference TRBV2 and TRBJ2-1, is EPEVTQTPSHQVTQMGQEVILRCVPISNHLYFYWYRQILGQKVEFLVSFYNNEISEKSEIFDDQFSVERPDGSNFTLKIRSTKLEDSAMYFCASSEAGERWRNEQFFGPGTRLTVL.

The genes are TRBV19 and TRBJ2-7; TRBD2 aligns across 15 bases. The J segment lost 7 bases and the V segment lost 7 bases, leaving 5 bases of the junction unmatched. The CDR3 is made up of 14 amino acids. Per germline, CDR1 LNHDA and CDR2 SQIVND (reference sequence). CDR3 nucleotides: TGTGCCAGTACCGCGGGACTAGCGGGAGGAGAGCAGTACTTC. This codes for CASTAGLAGGEQYF.

V usage is TRBV2 and J usage is TRBJ1-2; tentatively, D is TRBD1 (5 bases). In germline, CDR1 is SNHLY, CDR2 FYNNEI. The V and J ends lost 7 bases and 1 base respectively, with 13 bases between them. The CDR3 spans 14 residues. Here the CDR3 DNA reads TGTGCCAGCACAGGGTCCGACAGTAACTATGGCTACACCTTC. Protein sequence: CASTGSDSNYGYTF.

The rearrangement joins TRBV9 to TRBJ1-5; 7 nucleotides match TRBD1. The CDR3 is 14 residues long. CDR1 and CDR2 from the germline V gene are SGDLS and YYNGEE. With 3 bases clipped from V and 5 bases from J, the junction kept 5 bases outside the gene matches. The DNA of the CDR3 is TGTGCCAGCAGCGGAGGGACAGTAGATCAGCCCCAGCATTTT. Protein product: CASSGGTVDQPQHF.

The chain has TRBV7-8 and TRBJ2-6, with D possibly TRBD1 on 6 matching bases. V was pared by 5 bases and J by 0 bases, with 23 bases between. CDR3 length: 20 amino acids. Germline CDR1 reads SGHVS; CDR2 reads FQNEAQ. The CDR3: CASSIRQAHGSSSGANVLTF. The DNA for the CDR3 is TGTGCCAGCAGCATCCGACAGGCTCACGGTTCCTCCTCTGGGGCCAACGTCCTGACTTTC.

This chain joins TRBV19 and TRBJ2-1; TRBD2 matches at 14 bases. Losses at the gene ends were 8 bases for V and 8 bases for J; bases not matched to a gene: 5. From germline, CDR1 is LNHDA and CDR2 SQIVND (reference sequence). The CDR3 runs to 14 residues. This chain's CDR3 is CASGTSGRVHEQFF. The CDR3 DNA reads as TGTGCCAGTGGGACTAGCGGGAGAGTCCATGAGCAGTTCTTC. Full variable domain (rest looked up from reference TRBV19 and TRBJ2-1): DGGITQSPKYLFRKEGQNVTLSCEQNLNHDAMYWYRQDPGQGLRLIYYSQIVNDFQKGDIAEGYSVSREKKESFPLTVTSAQKNPTAFYLCASGTSGRVHEQFFGPGTRLTVL.

This clone came up a few times. The genes are TRBV29-1 and TRBJ1-1; weak D call: TRBD1 (5 bases). Looked up from germline, CDR1 is SQVTM and CDR2 is ANQGSEA. The CDR3 spans 12 residues. Trimming cost V 1 base and J 7 bases, with 10 bases left between them. CDR3 in amino acids: CSVEAAGREAFF. DNA of the CDR3: TGCAGCGTTGAAGCCGCAGGGCGTGAAGCTTTCTTT.

The CDR3: CASSDGQGFTDTQYF. The CDR3 nucleotides are TGCGCCAGCAGTGACGGGCAGGGGTTCACAGATACGCAGTATTTT. This chain joins TRBV10-2 and TRBJ2-3; TRBD1 might be the D (6 bases). V gave up 3 bases and J gave up 2 bases, with 12 bases separating them. Germline-derived CDR1 and CDR2 are WSHSY and SAAADI. The CDR3 covers 15 residues.

The chain uses TRBV11-2 and TRBJ2-1, with a weak D call TRBD2 (6 bases). This CDR3 has 19 residues. The germline V and J ends were trimmed by 1 base and 1 base, with 20 bases remaining between them. Looked up from germline, CDR1 is SGHAT and CDR2 is FQNNGV. The CDR3 spells CASSLVPPYRESSYNEQFF. CDR3 DNA: TGTGCCAGCAGCTTAGTCCCGCCTTATCGGGAGAGTTCCTACAATGAGCAGTTCTTC.

This rearrangement joins TRBV11-2 to TRBJ2-5, with 7 bases that match TRBD1. Germline CDR1 reads SGHAT; CDR2 reads FQNNGV. The CDR3 runs to 14 residues. Unmatched junction bases numbered 6, after V lost 4 bases and J lost 4 bases. DNA of the CDR3: TGTGCCAGCAGCTCATTACAGGGGATAGAGACCCAGTACTTC. This codes for CASSSLQGIETQYF.

The chain joins TRBV6-4 to TRBJ2-1; TRBD2 matches 7 bases. The CDR3 spans 13 residues. Germline V lookup: CDR1 MRHNA, CDR2 SNTAGT. The J segment lost 8 bases and the V segment lost 5 bases, leaving 6 bases of the junction unmatched. For the CDR3, the DNA is TGTGCCAGCAGTCTTAAGACTAGCCATGAGCAGTTCTTC. This sequence encodes CASSLKTSHEQFF.